Listed below are T cell receptor beta chains from one sample, sequenced in a study of identical twins. MiXCR, run by TCRdb on the 5' RACE reads, gives a single entry per CDR3 protein. This sample has 270,000 or so distinct CDR3 sequences, with 6.5% to 9.5% found just once. The same data also contributed to another study, on yellow fever vaccine responses in identical twins.

Material for sequencing was CD8+ T cells sorted from blood. All receptors come from a woman between 18 and 30 years old in good health. CDR3s include the opening cysteine and the closing phenylalanine or tryptophan. A D gene is named only where the DNA matches it firmly. Size is omitted from some rows. Given values are once, few, many or a class for expanded clones.

clone size	V gene	J gene	D gene	CDR3 DNA	CDR3 protein
NA	TRBV25-1	TRBJ2-3	NA	TGTGCCAGCAGTGAATTGGGGGGTGATACGCAGTATTTT	CASSELGGDTQYF
few	TRBV6-1	TRBJ2-7	NA	TGTGCCAGCAGGGTTGGGACCCCAGGGCACGAGCAGTACTTC	CASRVGTPGHEQYF
few	TRBV7-9	TRBJ2-1	TRBD2	TGTGCCAGCAGACCCGGGACTAGCGGGGGGTACAATGAGCAGTTCTTC	CASRPGTSGGYNEQFF
many	TRBV3-1	TRBJ2-7	NA	TGTGCCAGCAGCCAGTTCAGATCCTACGAGCAGTACTTC	CASSQFRSYEQYF
many	TRBV7-8	TRBJ2-1	NA	TGTGCAAGTGGGGGGGCCCTCTACAATGAGCAGTTCTTC	CASGGALYNEQFF
many	TRBV29-1	TRBJ1-2	NA	TGCAGCGTTGGGTCAGGGATGGGCTATGGCTACACCTTC	CSVGSGMGYGYTF
few	TRBV19	TRBJ2-7	NA	TGTGCCAGTAGTATAGCAGTGGCGGATCAGGGGGAGCAGTACTTC	CASSIAVADQGEQYF
few	TRBV7-9	TRBJ1-2	NA	TGTGCCAGCAGCTCGACAGTCTACCAAACTAACTATGGCTACACCTTC	CASSSTVYQTNYGYTF
many	TRBV14	TRBJ2-4	NA	TGTGCCAGCAGCCAAGACCCTAAACGACTAGGGCTGGCCAAAAACATTCAGTACTTC	CASSQDPKRLGLAKNIQYF
NA	TRBV27	TRBJ2-7	NA	TGTGCCAGCAGTTTACTCACGCGGGACAGCCCCTACGAGCAGTACTTC	CASSLLTRDSPYEQYF